The sequence of this T cell receptor beta chain was determined in a study of blood T cell repertoires in COVID-19. Looking at the study overall: Both acute and convalescent COVID-19 samples were obtained from the United States, Italy and Spain. PBMCs, B-cell-depleted T cells, or T cells were the source of the cDNA or gDNA that made up the material.

Under the authors' procedure: Cell counts per sample came from amplifying reference gene primers. Assay used: immunoSEQ multiplex PCR; TCRdb lists only in-frame clones, some missing. V and J calls and clone size are given by that table; D and trimming were obtained from the DNA. The profile covers under 200,000 clones, with 82% appearing a single time and 4% to 6.5% taken by the ten largest. The CDR3 covers 16 residues. V trimming: 4 bases; J trimming: 1 base; junction bases outside the gene matches: 4. Germline V gives CDR1 MGHRA, CDR2 YSYEKL. Grouping used clinical history reported by participants in a survey and questionnaire.

This TCR was sampled from a woman aged 55-75 years with acute COVID-19. The sequenced sample consisted of PBMCs or T cells enriched from blood (not recorded which). This chain uses TRBV4-1 with TRBJ2-1; 10 nucleotides align to TRBD2. CDR3 loop: CASSPSSGRSYNEQFF. In DNA form, the CDR3 reads TGCGCCAGCAGCCCTTCTAGCGGGAGATCCTACAATGAGCAGTTCTTC.